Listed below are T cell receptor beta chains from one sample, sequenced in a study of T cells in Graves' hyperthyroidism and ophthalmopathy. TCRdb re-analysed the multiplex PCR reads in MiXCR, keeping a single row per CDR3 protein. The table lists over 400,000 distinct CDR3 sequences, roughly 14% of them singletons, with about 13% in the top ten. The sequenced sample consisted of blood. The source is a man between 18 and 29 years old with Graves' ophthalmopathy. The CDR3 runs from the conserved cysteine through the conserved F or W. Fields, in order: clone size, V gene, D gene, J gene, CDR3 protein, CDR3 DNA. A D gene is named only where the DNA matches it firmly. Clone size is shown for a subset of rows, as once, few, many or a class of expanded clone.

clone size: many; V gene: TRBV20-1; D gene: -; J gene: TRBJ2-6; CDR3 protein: CSARGLTPGANVLTF; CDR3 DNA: TGCAGTGCTAGAGGGCTGACACCAGGGGCCAACGTCCTGACTTTC
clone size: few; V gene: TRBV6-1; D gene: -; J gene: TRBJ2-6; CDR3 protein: CASTSQTASSGANVLTF; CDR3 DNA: TGTGCCAGCACGTCCCAGACAGCGAGTTCTGGGGCCAACGTCCTGACTTTC
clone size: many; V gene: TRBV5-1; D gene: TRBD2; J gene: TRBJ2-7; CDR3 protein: CASSWGLSGSIYEQYF; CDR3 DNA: TGCGCCAGCAGCTGGGGACTAAGCGGGAGTATCTACGAGCAGTACTTC
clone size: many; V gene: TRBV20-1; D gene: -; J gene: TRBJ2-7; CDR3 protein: CSWGNYEQYF; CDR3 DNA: TGCAGTTGGGGGAACTACGAGCAGTACTTC
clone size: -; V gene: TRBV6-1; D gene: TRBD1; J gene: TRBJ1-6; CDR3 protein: CASRDTGTGNSPLHF; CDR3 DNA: TGTGCCAGCAGGGACACCGGGACAGGGAATTCACCCCTCCACTTT
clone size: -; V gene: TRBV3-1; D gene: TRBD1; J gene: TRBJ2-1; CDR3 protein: CASSHWDRGNEQFF; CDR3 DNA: TGTGCCAGCAGCCACTGGGACAGGGGAAATGAGCAGTTCTTC
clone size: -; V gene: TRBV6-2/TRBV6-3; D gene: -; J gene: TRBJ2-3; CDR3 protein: CASSYGATRTTDTQYF; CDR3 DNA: TGTGCCAGCAGTTACGGCGCGACTCGGACCACAGATACGCAGTATTTT
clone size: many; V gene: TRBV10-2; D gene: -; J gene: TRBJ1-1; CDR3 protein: CASLGQVNTEAFF; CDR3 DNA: TGCGCCAGCCTGGGACAAGTGAACACTGAAGCTTTCTTT
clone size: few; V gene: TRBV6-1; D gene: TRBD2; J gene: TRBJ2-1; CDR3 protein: CASSEGAGGYDEQFF; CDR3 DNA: TGTGCCAGCAGTGAAGGGGCGGGAGGGTATGATGAGCAGTTCTTC
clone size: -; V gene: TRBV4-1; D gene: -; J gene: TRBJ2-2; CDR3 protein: CASSQEGGAGSFGELFF; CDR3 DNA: TGCGCCAGCAGCCAAGAGGGTGGGGCAGGGTCTTTCGGGGAGCTGTTTTTT
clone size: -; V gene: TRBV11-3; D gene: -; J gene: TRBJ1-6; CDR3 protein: CASSLGRGASSPLHF; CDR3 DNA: TGTGCCAGCAGCTTAGGTAGGGGGGCCAGTTCACCCCTCCACTTT
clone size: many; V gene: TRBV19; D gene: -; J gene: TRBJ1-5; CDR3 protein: CASSPGVLSNQPQHF; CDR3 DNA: TGTGCCAGTAGTCCAGGAGTACTTAGCAATCAGCCCCAGCATTTT
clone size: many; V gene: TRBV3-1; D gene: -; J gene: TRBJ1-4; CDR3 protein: CASSQGFGRGNEKLFF; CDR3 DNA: TGTGCCAGCAGCCAAGGATTCGGCAGGGGTAATGAAAAACTGTTTTTT
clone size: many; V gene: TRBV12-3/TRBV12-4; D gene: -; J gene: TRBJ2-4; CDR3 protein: CASSTAGGGNIQYF; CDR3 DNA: TGTGCCAGCAGTACGGCAGGGGGAGGAAACATTCAGTACTTC
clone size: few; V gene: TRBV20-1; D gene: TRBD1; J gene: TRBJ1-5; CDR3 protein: CSARTPGGGQPQHF; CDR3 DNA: TGCAGTGCTAGAACCCCAGGGGGCGGACAGCCCCAGCATTTT
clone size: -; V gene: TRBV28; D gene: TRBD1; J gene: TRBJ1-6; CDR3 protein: CASSPPGQGVTYNSPLHF; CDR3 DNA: TGTGCCAGCAGCCCACCGGGACAGGGGGTCACCTATAATTCACCCCTCCACTTT
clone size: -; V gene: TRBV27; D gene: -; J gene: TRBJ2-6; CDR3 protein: CASSYRSPLSGANVLTF; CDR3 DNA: TGTGCCAGCAGCTACCGCTCCCCGCTATCTGGGGCCAACGTCCTGACTTTC
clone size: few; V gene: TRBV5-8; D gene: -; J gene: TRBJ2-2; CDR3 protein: CASSRISNTGELFF; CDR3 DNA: TGTGCCAGCAGCAGGATTTCGAACACCGGGGAGCTGTTTTTT
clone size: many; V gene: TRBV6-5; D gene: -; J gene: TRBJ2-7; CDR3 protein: CASSYSGFTYEQYF; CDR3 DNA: TGTGCCAGCAGTTACTCAGGGTTCACCTACGAGCAGTACTTC
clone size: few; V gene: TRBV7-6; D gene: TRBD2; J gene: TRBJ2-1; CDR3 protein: CASSEGLAGDEQFF; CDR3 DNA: TGTGCCAGCAGCGAGGGACTAGCGGGAGATGAGCAGTTCTTC
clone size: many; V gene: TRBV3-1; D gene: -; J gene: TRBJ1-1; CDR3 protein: CASSQDHLGTEAFF; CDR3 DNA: TGTGCCAGCAGCCAAGATCATCTAGGGACTGAAGCTTTCTTT
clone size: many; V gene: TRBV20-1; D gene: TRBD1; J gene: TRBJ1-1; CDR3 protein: CSARGGTGGTEAFF; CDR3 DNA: TGCAGTGCTAGAGGTGGGACAGGCGGGACTGAAGCTTTCTTT
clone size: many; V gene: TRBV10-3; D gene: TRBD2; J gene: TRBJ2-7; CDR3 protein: CATTSGRASEQYF; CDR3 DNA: TGTGCCACCACTAGCGGGAGGGCCTCCGAGCAGTACTTC
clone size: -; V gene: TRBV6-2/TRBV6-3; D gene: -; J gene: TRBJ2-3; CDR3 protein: CASSSANTDTQYF; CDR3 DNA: TGTGCCAGCAGTTCAGCAAACACAGATACGCAGTATTTT
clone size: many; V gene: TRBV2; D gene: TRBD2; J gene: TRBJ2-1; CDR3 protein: CASSVLGGGPSGRYSYNEQFF; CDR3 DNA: TGTGCCAGCAGTGTGCTGGGAGGGGGCCCTAGCGGGAGATACTCCTACAATGAGCAGTTCTTC
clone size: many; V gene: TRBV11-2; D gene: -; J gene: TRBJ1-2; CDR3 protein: CASSPDVNYGYTF; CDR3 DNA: TGTGCCAGCAGCCCGGACGTTAACTATGGCTACACCTTC
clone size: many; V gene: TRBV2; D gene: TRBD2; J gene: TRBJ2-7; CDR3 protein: CASSEVGREVTYEQYF; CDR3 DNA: TGTGCCAGCAGTGAAGTAGGGCGGGAGGTCACCTACGAGCAGTACTTC
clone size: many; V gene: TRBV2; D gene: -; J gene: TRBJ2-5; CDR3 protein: CASSEGVGGTQYF; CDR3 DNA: TGTGCCAGCAGTGAAGGGGTCGGGGGGACCCAGTACTTC
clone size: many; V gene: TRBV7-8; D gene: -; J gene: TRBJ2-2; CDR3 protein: CASSLGGRGRGGELFF; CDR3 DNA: TGTGCCAGCAGCTTAGGAGGGCGGGGACGAGGCGGGGAGCTGTTTTTT
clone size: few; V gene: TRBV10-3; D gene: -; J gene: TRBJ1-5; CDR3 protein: CAISGAISNQPQHF; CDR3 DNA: TGTGCCATCAGTGGAGCTATTAGCAATCAGCCCCAGCATTTT
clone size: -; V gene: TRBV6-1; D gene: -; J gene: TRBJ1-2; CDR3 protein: CASRGPRPYGYTF; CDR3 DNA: TGTGCCAGCAGGGGCCCTCGCCCCTATGGCTACACCTTC
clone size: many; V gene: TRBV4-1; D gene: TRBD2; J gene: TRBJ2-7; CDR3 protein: CASSQGRGDLEQYF; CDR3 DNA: TGCGCCAGCAGCCAAGGACGGGGGGACCTCGAGCAGTACTTC
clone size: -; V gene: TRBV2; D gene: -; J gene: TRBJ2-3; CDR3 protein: CASTEGVYRDITDTQYF; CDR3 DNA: TGTGCCAGCACCGAGGGGGTTTACAGGGACATCACAGATACGCAGTATTTT
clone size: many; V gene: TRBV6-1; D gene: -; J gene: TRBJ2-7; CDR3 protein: CASSSDVYEQYF; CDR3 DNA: TGTGCCAGTTCGTCGGACGTCTACGAGCAGTACTTC
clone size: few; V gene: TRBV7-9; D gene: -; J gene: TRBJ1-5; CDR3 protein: CASSPGEGPNQPQHF; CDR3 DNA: TGTGCCAGCAGCCCCGGGGAGGGGCCCAATCAGCCCCAGCATTTT
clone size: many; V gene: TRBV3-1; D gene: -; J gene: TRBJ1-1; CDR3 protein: CASSQGGGQEAFF; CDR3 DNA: TGTGCCAGCAGCCAAGGGGGTGGACAGGAAGCTTTCTTT
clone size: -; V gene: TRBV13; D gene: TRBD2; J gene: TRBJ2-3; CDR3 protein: CASSTRLAGAGADTQYF; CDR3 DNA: TGTGCCAGCAGCACCCGACTAGCGGGAGCGGGAGCAGATACGCAGTATTTT
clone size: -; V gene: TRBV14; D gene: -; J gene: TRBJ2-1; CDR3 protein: CASSQVGLWNEQFF; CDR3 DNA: TGTGCCAGCAGCCAAGTGGGACTGTGGAATGAGCAGTTCTTC
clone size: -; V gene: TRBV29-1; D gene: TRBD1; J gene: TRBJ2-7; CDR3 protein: CSVKAGQGLYEQYF; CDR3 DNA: TGCAGCGTTAAAGCGGGACAGGGGTTATACGAGCAGTACTTC
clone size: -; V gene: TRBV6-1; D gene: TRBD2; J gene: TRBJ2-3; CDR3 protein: CASKRGGTDTQYF; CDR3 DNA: TGTGCCAGCAAGCGGGGGGGCACAGATACGCAGTATTTT
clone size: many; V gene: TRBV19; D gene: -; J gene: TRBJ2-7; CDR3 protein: CASSIQASSYEQYF; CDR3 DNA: TGTGCCAGTAGTATTCAGGCGTCCTCCTACGAGCAGTACTTC
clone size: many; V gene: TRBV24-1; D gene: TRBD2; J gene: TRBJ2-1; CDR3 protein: CATSDLSSGGSAPYNEQFF; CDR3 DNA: TGTGCCACCAGTGATTTATCCAGCGGGGGCTCAGCCCCATACAATGAGCAGTTCTTC